A selection of T cell receptor beta chains follows, all from one sample in a study of blood T cell repertoires in COVID-19. Libraries were prepared by immunoSEQ multiplex PCR; TCRdb keeps only in-frame clonotypes and omits some of them. In the table there are 170,000 or so clones, roughly four fifths of which are singletons. Sequenced sample: peripheral blood. The receptors here all came from a woman in her sixties or seventies with COVID-19, enrolled during active disease. CDR3s include the opening cysteine and the closing phenylalanine or tryptophan. Only part of the rows carry a size: once, few, many, or a class if the clone is expanded.

length	J	size	V	CDR3
19	TRBJ1-5	few	TRBV4-2	CASSSLGQGLIQGDQPQHF
14	TRBJ1-5	-	TRBV2	CASTPSSGGQPQHF
14	TRBJ2-2	-	TRBV6-5	CASRKTGGGGELFF
16	TRBJ2-7	-	TRBV25-1	CASSEYGGTAIYEQYF
13	TRBJ1-2	-	TRBV5-8	CASSLSRGYGYTF
13	TRBJ2-7	-	TRBV29-1	CSANLQGWDEQYF
17	TRBJ2-1	-	TRBV21-1	CASSPRTSVSSYNEQFF
13	TRBJ1-2	-	TRBV3-1/TRBV3-2	CASDYRESKGYTF
13	TRBJ2-3	-	TRBV7-8	CATETGGPDTQYF
14	TRBJ2-5	-	TRBV19	CASRSAPAGETQYF
19	TRBJ1-2	once	TRBV7-8	CASSLVDSRFFRKNYGYTF
15	TRBJ2-7	-	TRBV5-4	CASSAAPGTGYEQYF
15	TRBJ2-2	few	TRBV2	CASSEGGRDTGELFF
13	TRBJ1-1	-	TRBV5-5	CASSLAGNTEAFF
15	TRBJ2-7	-	TRBV6-4	CASSDYTSGGYEQYF
13	TRBJ1-3	-	TRBV28	CASSLRVGNTIYF
14	TRBJ2-5	once	TRBV28	CASSPADGQETQYF
14	TRBJ2-2	-	TRBV11-3	CASSLDRKGGELFF
15	TRBJ2-1	-	TRBV18	CASSPRGRPYNEQFF
17	TRBJ2-6	-	TRBV19	CASSPQQGDSGANVLTF
15	TRBJ2-1	-	TRBV15	CATSPMTSGLAEQFF
15	TRBJ1-1	once	TRBV19	CASSIEPGRDTEAFF
15	TRBJ1-1	few	TRBV7-2	CASSLMGRGGTEAFF
16	TRBJ1-3	-	TRBV7-9	CASSFPLGISGNTIYF
17	TRBJ1-6	few	TRBV27	CASSYRPGTPYNSPLHF
15	TRBJ2-3	-	TRBV5-1	CASSLDGASTDTQYF
14	TRBJ1-2	-	TRBV5-1	CASSRTAGVDGYTF
15	TRBJ2-7	-	TRBV5-1	CASSLWLAGSYEQYF
13	TRBJ1-2	few	TRBV2	CASSGGRGYGYTF
16	TRBJ1-5	-	TRBV24-1	CATSETGGGGNQPQHF
12	TRBJ1-2	-	TRBV5-8	CASSPGQGSYTF
14	TRBJ2-7	-	TRBV10-1	CASSARDRASEQYF
17	TRBJ2-1	-	TRBV29-1	CSVDATKPGTLRAEQFF
15	TRBJ1-2	-	TRBV30	CAWSRQGTDTYGYTF
16	TRBJ1-1	few	TRBV13	CASSSVSGQGSTEAFF
15	TRBJ2-7	once	TRBV6-5	CASISGTSGVYEQYF
20	TRBJ2-6	-	TRBV11-2	CASSLDGGDRVFSGANVLTF